This is a list of T cell receptor beta chains from one sample in a study of blood T cell repertoires in COVID-19. Produced via immunoSEQ multiplex PCR; TCRdb's table is partial and in-frame only. The sample has fewer than 700,000 clones, about 89% seen once. The sequencing sample was made of peripheral blood. The receptor set was obtained from a woman aged 50 to 60 with COVID-19, enrolled during active disease. Each CDR3 is given with its conserved first and last residue. The order of the fields is CDR3 DNA, CDR3 protein, D gene, J gene, CDR3 length, V gene, clone size. A D gene is named only where the DNA matches it firmly. Size tells how often a clone was seen (once, few, many) or the class of an expanded clone, and some rows leave it out.

cdr3_nt: TGTGCCAGCAGCTTACGGACTTTAAGGAATGAGCAGTTCTTC
cdr3_aa: CASSLRTLRNEQFF
d_call: .
j_call: TRBJ2-1
cdr3_length: 14
v_call: TRBV7-8
clone_size: .

cdr3_nt: TGCGCCAGCAGCCAGGGCGATACGCAGTATTTT
cdr3_aa: CASSQGDTQYF
d_call: .
j_call: TRBJ2-3
cdr3_length: 11
v_call: TRBV4-1
clone_size: .

cdr3_nt: TGCGCCAGCAGCTCCGGACAGAGCTATGGCTACACCTTC
cdr3_aa: CASSSGQSYGYTF
d_call: .
j_call: TRBJ1-2
cdr3_length: 13
v_call: TRBV5-1
clone_size: .

cdr3_nt: TGTGCCAGCAGTCCGGACAGGAAAAGCTCTGGGGCCAACGTCCTGACTTTC
cdr3_aa: CASSPDRKSSGANVLTF
d_call: TRBD1
j_call: TRBJ2-6
cdr3_length: 17
v_call: TRBV27
clone_size: .

cdr3_nt: TGCAGTGCTAGTCGGACAGGGGTTCCCTACGAGCAGTACTTC
cdr3_aa: CSASRTGVPYEQYF
d_call: TRBD1
j_call: TRBJ2-7
cdr3_length: 14
v_call: TRBV20-1
clone_size: .

cdr3_nt: TGTGCCAGCCGAGGGGGGGATGGCTACACCTTC
cdr3_aa: CASRGGDGYTF
d_call: .
j_call: TRBJ1-2
cdr3_length: 11
v_call: TRBV21-1
clone_size: .

cdr3_nt: TGTGCCAGCAGTCGGTCCTTTAACTATGGCTACACCTTC
cdr3_aa: CASSRSFNYGYTF
d_call: .
j_call: TRBJ1-2
cdr3_length: 13
v_call: TRBV28
clone_size: .

cdr3_nt: TGTGCCAGCAGCCTAGCGGGAGGCGGGGGGGAGCAGTACTTC
cdr3_aa: CASSLAGGGGEQYF
d_call: TRBD2
j_call: TRBJ2-7
cdr3_length: 14
v_call: TRBV6-2/TRBV6-3
clone_size: .

cdr3_nt: TGCGCCAGCACCACGGGGGGATACACAGATACGCAGTATTTT
cdr3_aa: CASTTGGYTDTQYF
d_call: TRBD2
j_call: TRBJ2-3
cdr3_length: 14
v_call: TRBV5-1
clone_size: .

cdr3_nt: TGTGCCAGCAGCTTAGGGACTATGAACACTGAAGCTTTCTTT
cdr3_aa: CASSLGTMNTEAFF
d_call: .
j_call: TRBJ1-1
cdr3_length: 14
v_call: TRBV7-9
clone_size: .

cdr3_nt: TGTGCCAGCAGCTCAGGCCGTGTGATCTCTGGGGCCAACGTCCTGACTTTC
cdr3_aa: CASSSGRVISGANVLTF
d_call: .
j_call: TRBJ2-6
cdr3_length: 17
v_call: TRBV5-4
clone_size: .

cdr3_nt: TGCGCCAGCAGCTCACAGGGGGCAGCCGATACGCAGTATTTT
cdr3_aa: CASSSQGAADTQYF
d_call: TRBD1
j_call: TRBJ2-3
cdr3_length: 14
v_call: TRBV5-1
clone_size: .

cdr3_nt: TGCGCCAGCAGTCAATCGAGGAGGGCCCCCCACTACGAGCAGTACTTC
cdr3_aa: CASSQSRRAPHYEQYF
d_call: .
j_call: TRBJ2-7
cdr3_length: 16
v_call: TRBV23-1
clone_size: .

cdr3_nt: TGTGCCACCAGTGACAGTAGCAATCAGCCCCAGCATTTT
cdr3_aa: CATSDSSNQPQHF
d_call: .
j_call: TRBJ1-5
cdr3_length: 13
v_call: TRBV24-1
clone_size: .

cdr3_nt: TGTGCCAGCAGCCCCCAGGGGGCTGAAGCTTTCTTT
cdr3_aa: CASSPQGAEAFF
d_call: TRBD1
j_call: TRBJ1-1
cdr3_length: 12
v_call: TRBV5-5
clone_size: .

cdr3_nt: TGTGCCAGCAGTTACTCTCAGGGGGTTTATGGCTACACCTTC
cdr3_aa: CASSYSQGVYGYTF
d_call: TRBD1
j_call: TRBJ1-2
cdr3_length: 14
v_call: TRBV6-5
clone_size: .

cdr3_nt: TGTGCCAGCAGCTGGGACAGGGGGCAGGACACTGAAGCTTTCTTT
cdr3_aa: CASSWDRGQDTEAFF
d_call: TRBD1
j_call: TRBJ1-1
cdr3_length: 15
v_call: TRBV6-5
clone_size: .

cdr3_nt: TGTGCCACCAGTGATCCCGGACAGGGCAGAGGAGATACGCAGTATTTT
cdr3_aa: CATSDPGQGRGDTQYF
d_call: TRBD1
j_call: TRBJ2-3
cdr3_length: 16
v_call: TRBV24-1
clone_size: .

cdr3_nt: TGTGCCAGCAGCGTAGGGGGGGTTGGCACTGAAGCTTTCTTT
cdr3_aa: CASSVGGVGTEAFF
d_call: .
j_call: TRBJ1-1
cdr3_length: 14
v_call: TRBV9
clone_size: .

cdr3_nt: TGTGCCAGCACCTCCAACCGCAGGGGAAGCACAGATACGCAGTATTTT
cdr3_aa: CASTSNRRGSTDTQYF
d_call: .
j_call: TRBJ2-3
cdr3_length: 16
v_call: TRBV7-3
clone_size: .

cdr3_nt: TGTGCCAGCAGGAATTACCCGGGGGGGTTGACTGAAGCTTTCTTT
cdr3_aa: CASRNYPGGLTEAFF
d_call: .
j_call: TRBJ1-1
cdr3_length: 15
v_call: TRBV7-2
clone_size: .

cdr3_nt: TGTGCCAGCTCACCCAGCGTTGATCAGCCCCAGCATTTT
cdr3_aa: CASSPSVDQPQHF
d_call: .
j_call: TRBJ1-5
cdr3_length: 13
v_call: TRBV18
clone_size: few

cdr3_nt: TGTGCCAGCAGGGATAGGGAGCCTAACTATGGCTACACCTTC
cdr3_aa: CASRDREPNYGYTF
d_call: .
j_call: TRBJ1-2
cdr3_length: 14
v_call: TRBV5-6
clone_size: .

cdr3_nt: TGTGCCTGGAGTTATGGACAGGACACTGAAGCTTTCTTT
cdr3_aa: CAWSYGQDTEAFF
d_call: TRBD1
j_call: TRBJ1-1
cdr3_length: 13
v_call: TRBV30
clone_size: .

cdr3_nt: TGTGCCAGCAGCCAACAGGGTGGAAAACTGTTTTTT
cdr3_aa: CASSQQGGKLFF
d_call: .
j_call: TRBJ1-4
cdr3_length: 12
v_call: TRBV12-3/TRBV12-4
clone_size: .

cdr3_nt: TGTGCCAGCAGACCGGGGGGCCAAGAGACCCAGTACTTC
cdr3_aa: CASRPGGQETQYF
d_call: TRBD2
j_call: TRBJ2-5
cdr3_length: 13
v_call: TRBV12-3/TRBV12-4
clone_size: once

cdr3_nt: TGTGCCAGCAGACGTGCCGGGACTATTAATGAAAAACTGTTTTTT
cdr3_aa: CASRRAGTINEKLFF
d_call: .
j_call: TRBJ1-4
cdr3_length: 15
v_call: TRBV11-2
clone_size: .

cdr3_nt: TGTGCCAGCAGCCAAGTGGGACAGGGAAGAAATTCACCCCTCCACTTT
cdr3_aa: CASSQVGQGRNSPLHF
d_call: TRBD1
j_call: TRBJ1-6
cdr3_length: 16
v_call: TRBV3-1/TRBV3-2
clone_size: once

cdr3_nt: TGTGCCAGTAATCATAATTGGGAGTTCGCCGGCCATTCACCCCTCCACTTT
cdr3_aa: CASNHNWEFAGHSPLHF
d_call: .
j_call: TRBJ1-6
cdr3_length: 17
v_call: TRBV19
clone_size: .

cdr3_nt: TGTGCCTGGAACAGCCAGAACACTGAAGCTTTCTTT
cdr3_aa: CAWNSQNTEAFF
d_call: .
j_call: TRBJ1-1
cdr3_length: 12
v_call: TRBV30
clone_size: .

cdr3_nt: TGCGCCAGCAGTGAGAGTGGCGGAAACACTGAAGCTTTCTTT
cdr3_aa: CASSESGGNTEAFF
d_call: .
j_call: TRBJ1-1
cdr3_length: 14
v_call: TRBV10-1
clone_size: .

cdr3_nt: TGCGCCAGCAGGACTCCCGGGTCCAACTATGGCTACACCTTC
cdr3_aa: CASRTPGSNYGYTF
d_call: .
j_call: TRBJ1-2
cdr3_length: 14
v_call: TRBV5-1
clone_size: .

cdr3_nt: TGTGCCAGCAGCTCGGGTGAACATCAGCCCCAGCATTTT
cdr3_aa: CASSSGEHQPQHF
d_call: .
j_call: TRBJ1-5
cdr3_length: 13
v_call: TRBV7-6
clone_size: few